A selection of T cell receptor beta chains follows, all from one sample in a study of blood T cell repertoires in COVID-19. The data were produced by immunoSEQ multiplex PCR, yet TCRdb's version contains in-frame clones alone and is incomplete. The data contain hundreds of thousands of clones, about 88% of them singletons. Material: peripheral blood. The source is a man aged 18 to 35 with COVID-19, enrolled during active disease. The CDR3 runs from the conserved cysteine through the conserved F or W. The order of the fields is J gene, V gene, clone size, D gene, CDR3 protein, CDR3 DNA. D genes are given only for firm matches. Clone size is given for some rows only: seen once, a few or many times, or a class if the clone is expanded.

j_gene: TRBJ1-6
v_gene: TRBV14
abundance: -
d_gene: -
CDR3aa: CASRWGENSPLHF
CDR3nt: TGTGCCAGTAGATGGGGCGAGAATTCACCCCTCCACTTT

j_gene: TRBJ2-2
v_gene: TRBV6-5
abundance: -
d_gene: TRBD1
CDR3aa: CASSYDRGVTGELFF
CDR3nt: TGTGCCAGCAGTTACGACAGGGGGGTCACCGGGGAGCTGTTTTTT

j_gene: TRBJ1-3
v_gene: TRBV11-2
abundance: -
d_gene: -
CDR3aa: CASSAGHSGNTIYF
CDR3nt: TGTGCCAGCAGCGCAGGACACTCTGGAAACACCATATATTTT

j_gene: TRBJ2-3
v_gene: TRBV24-1
abundance: -
d_gene: TRBD2
CDR3aa: CATSEPSGSDRPDTQYF
CDR3nt: TGTGCCACCAGTGAACCTAGCGGGAGTGACCGCCCAGATACGCAGTATTTT

j_gene: TRBJ2-7
v_gene: TRBV5-1
abundance: -
d_gene: -
CDR3aa: CASQTNPSSYEQYF
CDR3nt: TGCGCCAGCCAAACCAACCCTAGCTCCTACGAGCAGTACTTC

j_gene: TRBJ2-1
v_gene: TRBV27
abundance: -
d_gene: TRBD2
CDR3aa: CASRATGLHNEQFF
CDR3nt: TGTGCCAGCAGGGCTACGGGACTACACAATGAGCAGTTCTTC

j_gene: TRBJ2-7
v_gene: TRBV19
abundance: -
d_gene: TRBD2
CDR3aa: CASRKGLAGDEQYF
CDR3nt: TGTGCCAGTAGAAAGGGACTAGCGGGAGACGAGCAGTACTTC

j_gene: TRBJ2-7
v_gene: TRBV5-6
abundance: -
d_gene: -
CDR3aa: CASRYRQNPYEQYF
CDR3nt: TGTGCCAGCAGATACAGGCAAAACCCCTACGAGCAGTACTTC

j_gene: TRBJ2-1
v_gene: TRBV7-9
abundance: -
d_gene: -
CDR3aa: CASSPGQSWQFF
CDR3nt: TGTGCCAGCAGCCCCGGACAGTCGTGGCAGTTCTTC

j_gene: TRBJ2-7
v_gene: TRBV6-1
abundance: -
d_gene: TRBD1
CDR3aa: CASSQGQGVYEQYF
CDR3nt: TGTGCCAGCAGCCAGGGACAGGGAGTTTACGAGCAGTACTTC

j_gene: TRBJ1-1
v_gene: TRBV12-3/TRBV12-4
abundance: -
d_gene: -
CDR3aa: CASSPGTEAFF
CDR3nt: TGTGCCAGCAGTCCGGGAACTGAAGCTTTCTTT

j_gene: TRBJ2-3
v_gene: TRBV4-1
abundance: -
d_gene: TRBD2
CDR3aa: CASSQDEPSGGYSDTQYF
CDR3nt: TGCGCCAGCAGCCAAGATGAGCCTAGCGGGGGGTATTCAGATACGCAGTATTTT

j_gene: TRBJ2-1
v_gene: TRBV13
abundance: once
d_gene: -
CDR3aa: CASSRPGREYNEQFF
CDR3nt: TGTGCCAGCAGCCGACCGGGACGGGAGTACAATGAGCAGTTCTTC

j_gene: TRBJ1-6
v_gene: TRBV4-1
abundance: -
d_gene: -
CDR3aa: CASSQAFKSSPLHF
CDR3nt: TGCGCCAGCAGCCAAGCATTCAAATCTTCACCCCTCCACTTT

j_gene: TRBJ2-1
v_gene: TRBV11-2
abundance: -
d_gene: -
CDR3aa: CASSLDPGIGQFF
CDR3nt: TGTGCCAGCAGCTTAGACCCGGGGATAGGGCAGTTCTTC

j_gene: TRBJ1-1
v_gene: TRBV7-9
abundance: -
d_gene: -
CDR3aa: CASSSPGNTEAFF
CDR3nt: TGTGCCAGCAGCTCCCCAGGTAACACTGAAGCTTTCTTT

j_gene: TRBJ2-2
v_gene: TRBV24-1
abundance: -
d_gene: -
CDR3aa: CATSDFEGSTGELFF
CDR3nt: TGTGCCACCAGTGATTTTGAGGGAAGCACCGGGGAGCTGTTTTTT

j_gene: TRBJ2-2
v_gene: TRBV7-9
abundance: -
d_gene: TRBD2
CDR3aa: CASSEPTSGYPGELFF
CDR3nt: TGTGCCAGCAGCGAACCGACTAGCGGGTACCCCGGGGAGCTGTTTTTT

j_gene: TRBJ1-2
v_gene: TRBV6-1
abundance: -
d_gene: -
CDR3aa: CASSETGGGGYTF
CDR3nt: TGTGCCAGCAGTGAAACGGGGGGAGGGGGCTACACCTTC

j_gene: TRBJ1-5
v_gene: TRBV7-2
abundance: -
d_gene: -
CDR3aa: CASSLLSSNQPQHF
CDR3nt: TGTGCCAGCAGCTTACTGTCTAGCAATCAGCCCCAGCATTTT

j_gene: TRBJ2-7
v_gene: TRBV5-1
abundance: -
d_gene: -
CDR3aa: CASSAAQDSYEQYF
CDR3nt: TGCGCCAGCAGCGCGGCACAGGACTCCTACGAGCAGTACTTC

j_gene: TRBJ1-5
v_gene: TRBV5-5
abundance: once
d_gene: -
CDR3aa: CASSPGTDTGSQQPQHF
CDR3nt: TGTGCCAGCAGCCCGGGCACCGACACAGGGTCTCAACAGCCCCAGCATTTT

j_gene: TRBJ2-7
v_gene: TRBV6-5
abundance: -
d_gene: TRBD1
CDR3aa: CASSYRQGGDEQYF
CDR3nt: TGTGCCAGCAGTTATCGACAGGGTGGGGACGAGCAGTACTTC

j_gene: TRBJ1-6
v_gene: TRBV6-5
abundance: -
d_gene: -
CDR3aa: CASNIDRRASPLHF
CDR3nt: TGTGCCAGCAATATCGACAGGCGAGCTTCACCCCTCCACTTT

j_gene: TRBJ1-4
v_gene: TRBV3-1/TRBV3-2
abundance: -
d_gene: TRBD1
CDR3aa: CASSSRGDRSLFF
CDR3nt: TGTGCCAGCAGCTCCCGTGGGGACAGAAGCCTGTTTTTT

j_gene: TRBJ1-1
v_gene: TRBV10-3
abundance: -
d_gene: -
CDR3aa: CAISESGGPSQAFF
CDR3nt: TGTGCCATCAGTGAGTCGGGAGGCCCGTCTCAAGCTTTCTTT

j_gene: TRBJ1-5
v_gene: TRBV19
abundance: -
d_gene: -
CDR3aa: CASIPAGGPNQPQHF
CDR3nt: TGTGCCAGTATCCCCGCGGGGGGGCCTAATCAGCCCCAGCATTTT

j_gene: TRBJ1-4
v_gene: TRBV12-3/TRBV12-4
abundance: -
d_gene: -
CDR3aa: CASSYNNEKLFF
CDR3nt: TGTGCCAGCAGTTACAATAATGAAAAACTGTTTTTT

j_gene: TRBJ2-2
v_gene: TRBV18
abundance: -
d_gene: TRBD1
CDR3aa: CASSPSDRRNTGELFF
CDR3nt: TGTGCCAGCTCACCCTCGGACAGGCGGAACACCGGGGAGCTGTTTTTT

j_gene: TRBJ2-1
v_gene: TRBV19
abundance: -
d_gene: TRBD2
CDR3aa: CASSPRTSGRAPEQFF
CDR3nt: TGTGCCAGTAGTCCACGGACTAGCGGGAGGGCCCCTGAGCAGTTCTTC

j_gene: TRBJ2-7
v_gene: TRBV20-1
abundance: -
d_gene: -
CDR3aa: CSARSGHEQYF
CDR3nt: TGCAGTGCTAGGTCTGGCCACGAGCAGTACTTC

j_gene: TRBJ1-4
v_gene: TRBV6-5
abundance: -
d_gene: -
CDR3aa: CAAGGRRDKLFF
CDR3nt: TGTGCCGCGGGCGGTAGAAGGGATAAACTGTTTTTT

j_gene: TRBJ2-1
v_gene: TRBV7-8
abundance: -
d_gene: TRBD2
CDR3aa: CASSPYPTSGGLRPYNEQFF
CDR3nt: TGTGCCAGCAGCCCTTATCCGACTAGCGGGGGCCTAAGACCGTACAATGAGCAGTTCTTC

j_gene: TRBJ1-1
v_gene: TRBV5-1
abundance: -
d_gene: -
CDR3aa: CASSLLLNTEAFF
CDR3nt: TGCGCCAGCAGCTTGCTCCTGAACACTGAAGCTTTCTTT

j_gene: TRBJ2-1
v_gene: TRBV5-4
abundance: -
d_gene: TRBD1
CDR3aa: CASRTSGTGGNYIYNEQFF
CDR3nt: TGTGCCAGCAGGACATCCGGGACAGGGGGAAACTATATTTACAATGAGCAGTTCTTC

j_gene: TRBJ2-2
v_gene: TRBV2
abundance: -
d_gene: -
CDR3aa: CASKSRLDTGELFF
CDR3nt: TGTGCCAGCAAGTCGAGGCTTGACACCGGGGAGCTGTTTTTT

j_gene: TRBJ2-3
v_gene: TRBV6-5
abundance: once
d_gene: -
CDR3aa: CASSRAGFWTDTQYF
CDR3nt: TGTGCCAGCAGCCGGGCGGGGTTTTGGACAGATACGCAGTATTTT

j_gene: TRBJ2-7
v_gene: TRBV6-1
abundance: -
d_gene: TRBD2
CDR3aa: CASSEAGTSANEQYF
CDR3nt: TGTGCCAGCAGTGAAGCCGGGACTAGCGCCAACGAGCAGTACTTC

j_gene: TRBJ1-3
v_gene: TRBV7-9
abundance: -
d_gene: TRBD1
CDR3aa: CASSSGTGRSGNTIYF
CDR3nt: TGTGCCAGCAGCTCGGGGACAGGAAGAAGTGGAAACACCATATATTTT

j_gene: TRBJ1-1
v_gene: TRBV18
abundance: -
d_gene: -
CDR3aa: CASSPISDTWMNTEAFF
CDR3nt: TGTGCCAGCTCACCAATCTCGGACACCTGGATGAACACTGAAGCTTTCTTT

j_gene: TRBJ2-2
v_gene: TRBV27
abundance: -
d_gene: -
CDR3aa: CASSFGGGGTGELFF
CDR3nt: TGTGCCAGCAGTTTTGGGGGTGGAGGGACCGGGGAGCTGTTTTTT

j_gene: TRBJ2-3
v_gene: TRBV2
abundance: -
d_gene: TRBD1
CDR3aa: CASSEVGQGRNTQYF
CDR3nt: TGTGCCAGCAGTGAAGTAGGACAGGGAAGGAATACGCAGTATTTT

j_gene: TRBJ2-3
v_gene: TRBV24-1
abundance: -
d_gene: TRBD2
CDR3aa: CATSDGTSKVYTQYF
CDR3nt: TGTGCCACCAGTGACGGGACTAGCAAAGTTTATACGCAGTATTTT

j_gene: TRBJ2-7
v_gene: TRBV3-1/TRBV3-2
abundance: -
d_gene: TRBD2
CDR3aa: CASSQAGVYREQYF
CDR3nt: TGTGCCAGCAGCCAGGCGGGGGTTTATCGCGAGCAGTACTTC

j_gene: TRBJ1-5
v_gene: TRBV19
abundance: -
d_gene: -
CDR3aa: CASSSYGARNQPQHF
CDR3nt: TGTGCCAGTAGTTCCTATGGGGCGCGCAATCAGCCCCAGCATTTT

j_gene: TRBJ1-1
v_gene: TRBV5-1
abundance: -
d_gene: -
CDR3aa: CASSLSGLGNTEAFF
CDR3nt: TGCGCCAGCAGCTTGTCAGGGCTGGGGAACACTGAAGCTTTCTTT

j_gene: TRBJ2-1
v_gene: TRBV3-1/TRBV3-2
abundance: once
d_gene: -
CDR3aa: CASSQPPPAAGEQFF
CDR3nt: TGTGCCAGCAGCCAACCACCCCCCGCGGCGGGTGAGCAGTTCTTC

j_gene: TRBJ2-1
v_gene: TRBV11-1
abundance: -
d_gene: TRBD2
CDR3aa: CASSPRWEGNNEQFF
CDR3nt: TGTGCCAGCAGCCCTCGGTGGGAGGGTAACAATGAGCAGTTCTTC

j_gene: TRBJ2-7
v_gene: TRBV19
abundance: -
d_gene: -
CDR3aa: CASSISVAGNEQYF
CDR3nt: TGTGCCAGTAGTATCTCTGTAGCAGGGAACGAGCAGTACTTC

j_gene: TRBJ1-1
v_gene: TRBV5-1
abundance: once
d_gene: -
CDR3aa: CASHVQENTEAFF
CDR3nt: TGCGCCAGCCATGTACAGGAGAACACTGAAGCTTTCTTT

j_gene: TRBJ2-7
v_gene: TRBV2
abundance: -
d_gene: TRBD2
CDR3aa: CASGGREGSYEQYF
CDR3nt: TGTGCCAGCGGGGGGCGGGAGGGCTCCTACGAGCAGTACTTC

j_gene: TRBJ2-7
v_gene: TRBV2
abundance: -
d_gene: TRBD1
CDR3aa: CASSWSGQGTYEQYF
CDR3nt: TGTGCCAGCAGTTGGAGCGGACAGGGGACCTACGAGCAGTACTTC